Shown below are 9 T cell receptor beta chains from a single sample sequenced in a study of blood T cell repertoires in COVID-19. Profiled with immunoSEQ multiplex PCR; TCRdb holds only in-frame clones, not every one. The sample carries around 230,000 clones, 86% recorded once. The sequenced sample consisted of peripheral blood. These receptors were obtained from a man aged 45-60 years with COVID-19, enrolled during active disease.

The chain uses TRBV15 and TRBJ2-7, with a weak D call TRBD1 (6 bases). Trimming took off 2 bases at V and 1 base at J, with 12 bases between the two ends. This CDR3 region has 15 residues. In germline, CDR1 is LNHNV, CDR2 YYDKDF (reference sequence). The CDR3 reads CATSRFTGTSYEQYF. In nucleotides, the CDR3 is TGTGCCACCAGCAGATTCACCGGGACATCCTACGAGCAGTACTTC.

CDR3 in amino acids: CASSQNLAGNIQYF. CDR3 nucleotide sequence: TGTGCCAGCAGCCAAAATCTAGCGGGCAACATTCAGTACTTC. The rearrangement joins TRBV14 to TRBJ2-4, with 8 nucleotides matching TRBD2. Germline V lookup: CDR1 SGHDN, CDR2 FVKESK. CDR3 length equals 14 residues. With V trimmed by 2 bases and J by 7 bases, 4 bases remained unmatched.

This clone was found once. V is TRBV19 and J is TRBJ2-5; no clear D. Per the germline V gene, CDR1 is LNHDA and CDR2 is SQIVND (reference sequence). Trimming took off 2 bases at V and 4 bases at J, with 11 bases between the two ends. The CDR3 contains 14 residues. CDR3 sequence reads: CASSINAVGETQYF. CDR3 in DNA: TGTGCCAGTAGTATAAACGCGGTGGGAGAGACCCAGTACTTC.

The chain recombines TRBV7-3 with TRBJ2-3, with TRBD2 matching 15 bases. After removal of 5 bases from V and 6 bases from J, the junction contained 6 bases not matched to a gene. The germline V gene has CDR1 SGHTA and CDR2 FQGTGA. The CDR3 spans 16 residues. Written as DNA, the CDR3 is TGTGCCAGCAGCCTGGGACTAGCGGGGGGTTTGGATACGCAGTATTTT. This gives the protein CASSLGLAGGLDTQYF.

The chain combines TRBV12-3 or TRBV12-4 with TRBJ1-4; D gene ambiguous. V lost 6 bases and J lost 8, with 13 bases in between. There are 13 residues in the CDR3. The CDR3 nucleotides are TGTGCCAGCAGGTTTCGGTGGGCCGAAAAACTGTTTTTT. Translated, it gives CASRFRWAEKLFF.

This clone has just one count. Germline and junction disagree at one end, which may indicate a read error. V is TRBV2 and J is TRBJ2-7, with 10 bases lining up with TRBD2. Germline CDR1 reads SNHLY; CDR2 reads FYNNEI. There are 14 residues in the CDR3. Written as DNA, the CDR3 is TGTGCCAGCAGTGAAGCACACTCCGGGACTAGCGTGTTCTTC. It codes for CASSEAHSGTSVFF.

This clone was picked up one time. The CDR3 sequence is CASSLEMGAGGFGQPQHF. In DNA, the CDR3 is TGTGCCAGCAGCTTAGAAATGGGAGCAGGGGGCTTCGGGCAGCCCCAGCATTTT. The rearrangement uses TRBV11-3 and TRBJ1-5; 8 bases map to TRBD1. The ends lost 0 bases at V and 7 bases at J; junction bases unmatched: 14. CDR1 and CDR2 (germline): SGHNT, YENEEA. CDR3 length equals 18 residues.

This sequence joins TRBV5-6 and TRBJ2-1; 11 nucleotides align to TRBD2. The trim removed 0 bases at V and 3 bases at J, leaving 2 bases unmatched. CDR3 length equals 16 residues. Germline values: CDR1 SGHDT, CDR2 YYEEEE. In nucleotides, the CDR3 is TGTGCCAGCAGCTTGGGACTAGCGGGAATCTACAATGAGCAGTTCTTC. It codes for CASSLGLAGIYNEQFF.

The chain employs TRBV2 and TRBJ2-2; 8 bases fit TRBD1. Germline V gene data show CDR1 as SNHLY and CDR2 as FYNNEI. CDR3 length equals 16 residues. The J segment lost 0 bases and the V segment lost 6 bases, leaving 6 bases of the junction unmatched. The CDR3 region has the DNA TGTGCCAGCAGCAGAGAACAGGGGGCGAACACCGGGGAGCTGTTTTTT. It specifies CASSREQGANTGELFF.